This T cell receptor beta chain originates from a study of CD8 T cells in ankylosing spondylitis. Libraries for TCR beta were made by quantitative 5'-RACE with molecular barcodes. Via MiXCR, TCRdb re-called the 5' RACE reads, giving one row per CDR3 protein. Seen here are some 37,000 distinct CDR3 sequences, 13% observed once, and the top ten hold roughly 30%. Findings and caveats of the study: A TCR beta motif of under ten highly homologous variants seemed to mark ankylosing spondylitis blood. In synovial fluid and blood from reactive arthritis, some motif variants were previously reported. Relatively rare in peripheral blood, disease-linked clones were also CD8+.

The germline V and J ends were trimmed by 3 bases and 0 bases, with 13 bases remaining between them. Germline V lookup: CDR1 SGHDT, CDR2 YYEEEE. There are 17 residues in the CDR3. On this clonotype: Its antigen is unidentified.

The source is a male donor with ankylosing spondylitis. The chain couples TRBV5-6 to TRBJ2-6; no definite D call. Sequences were obtained from synovial fluid, either unsorted or a sorted T cell fraction (not recorded which). The CDR3 sequence is CASSWIRSPSGANVLTF. DNA for the CDR3: TGTGCCAGCAGCTGGATCCGATCCCCCTCTGGGGCCAACGTCCTGACTTTC. The complete variable domain, with remaining parts taken from reference TRBV5-6 and TRBJ2-6, reads DAGVTQSPTHLIKTRGQQVTLRCSPKSGHDTVSWYQQALGQGPQFIFQYYEEEERQRGNFPDRFSGHQFPNYSSELNVNALLLGDSALYLCASSWIRSPSGANVLTFGAGSRLTVL.